These 2 T cell receptor beta chains share one sample of origin, sequenced in a study of cytomegalovirus exposure and HLA in healthy donors. This PCR relied on a set of 60 Vbeta primers and 13 Jbeta primers. The protocol was immunoSEQ multiplex PCR, while the TCRdb copy is restricted to in-frame clones and leaves out a portion. Among 150,000 to 200,000 clones listed, about three quarters were seen once. Sequencing was done on a sample of PBMCs. Every receptor here comes from a man in his late teens or twenties in good health and CMV-seropositive.

The chain combines TRBV28 with TRBJ1-2, with TRBD1 matching 8 bases. After removal of 7 bases from V and 3 bases from J, the junction contained 7 bases not matched to a gene. The germline CDR1 and CDR2 sequences are MDHEN and SYDVKM. The CDR3 spans 14 residues. The CDR3 bases are TGTGCCAGCACCGTAGGACAGGGAGACTATGGCTACACCTTC. Translation: CASTVGQGDYGYTF.

This chain uses TRBV5-4 with TRBJ1-2; TRBD1 might be the D (6 bases). With 4 bases removed from V and 0 bases from J, the gap between germline ends came to 10 bases. The germline V gene encodes CDR1 SGHNT and CDR2 YYREEE (reference sequence). The CDR3 runs to 14 residues. The CDR3 DNA sequence: TGTGCCAGCAGCCGGACAGAAACTAACTATGGCTACACCTTC. Its translation: CASSRTETNYGYTF.